This T cell receptor (beta chain) was recovered during a study of control samples from healthy donors and cancer patients. Germline V CDR1 and CDR2: GTSNPN, SVGIG (reference sequence). This CDR3 is built from 14 residues. Trimming removed 2 bases from V and 0 bases from J, with 10 bases in between. The assay was immunoSEQ multiplex PCR, and TCRdb's table has in-frame clones only and misses some. The data contain around 58,000 clones, roughly 95% of them singletons. The material sequenced was blood. This chain uses TRBV30 with TRBJ1-2, with a possible D match to TRBD1 (5 bases). This TCR was sampled from a woman between 18 and 29 years old in good health. In DNA form, the CDR3 reads TGTGCCTGGAGTCCCGGGGGACCTAACTATGGCTACACCTTC. This codes for CAWSPGGPNYGYTF.